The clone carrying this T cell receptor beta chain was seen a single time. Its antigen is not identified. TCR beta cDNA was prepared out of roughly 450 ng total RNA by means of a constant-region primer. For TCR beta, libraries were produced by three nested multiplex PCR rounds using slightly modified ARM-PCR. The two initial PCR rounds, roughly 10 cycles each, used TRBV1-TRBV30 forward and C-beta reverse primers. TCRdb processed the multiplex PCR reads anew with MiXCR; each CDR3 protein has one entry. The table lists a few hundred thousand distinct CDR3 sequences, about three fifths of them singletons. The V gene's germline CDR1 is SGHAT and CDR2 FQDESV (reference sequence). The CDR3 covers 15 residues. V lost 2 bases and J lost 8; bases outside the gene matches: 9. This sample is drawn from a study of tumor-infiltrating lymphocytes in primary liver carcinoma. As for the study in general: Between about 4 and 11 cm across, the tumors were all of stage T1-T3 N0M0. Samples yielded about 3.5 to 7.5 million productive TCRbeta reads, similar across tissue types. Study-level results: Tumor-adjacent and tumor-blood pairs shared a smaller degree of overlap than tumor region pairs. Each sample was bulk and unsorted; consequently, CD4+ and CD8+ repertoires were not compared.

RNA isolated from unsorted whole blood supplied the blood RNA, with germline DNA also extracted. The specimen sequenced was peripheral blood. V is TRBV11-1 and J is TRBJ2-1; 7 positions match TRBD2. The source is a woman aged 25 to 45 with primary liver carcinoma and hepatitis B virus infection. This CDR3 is CASSLRTSGKDEQFF. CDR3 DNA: TGTGCCAGCAGCTTACGGACTAGTGGGAAAGATGAGCAGTTCTTC.